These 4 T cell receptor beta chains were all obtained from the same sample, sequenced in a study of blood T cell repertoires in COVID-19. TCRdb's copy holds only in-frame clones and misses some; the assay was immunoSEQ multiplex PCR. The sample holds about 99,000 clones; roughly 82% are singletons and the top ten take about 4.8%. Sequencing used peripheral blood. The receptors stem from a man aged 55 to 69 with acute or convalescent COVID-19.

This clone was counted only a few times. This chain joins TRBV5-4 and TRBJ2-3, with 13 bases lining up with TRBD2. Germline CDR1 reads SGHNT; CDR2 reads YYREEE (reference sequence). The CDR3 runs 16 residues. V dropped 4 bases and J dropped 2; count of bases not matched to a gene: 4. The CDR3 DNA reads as TGTGCCAGCAGCGTAGGACTAGCGGGGGTCACAGATACGCAGTATTTT. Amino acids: CASSVGLAGVTDTQYF.

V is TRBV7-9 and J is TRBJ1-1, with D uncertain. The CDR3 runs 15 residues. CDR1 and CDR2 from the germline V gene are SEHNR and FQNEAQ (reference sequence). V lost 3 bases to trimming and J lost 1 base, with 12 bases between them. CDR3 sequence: CASSLQAWANTEAFF. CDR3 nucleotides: TGTGCCAGCAGCTTGCAGGCTTGGGCGAACACTGAAGCTTTCTTT.

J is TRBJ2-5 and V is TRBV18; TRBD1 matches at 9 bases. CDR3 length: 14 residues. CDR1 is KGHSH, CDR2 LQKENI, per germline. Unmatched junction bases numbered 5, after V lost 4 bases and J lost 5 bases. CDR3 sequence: CASSLDRGWETQYF. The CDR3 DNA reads TGTGCCAGCTCACTGGACAGGGGATGGGAGACCCAGTACTTC.

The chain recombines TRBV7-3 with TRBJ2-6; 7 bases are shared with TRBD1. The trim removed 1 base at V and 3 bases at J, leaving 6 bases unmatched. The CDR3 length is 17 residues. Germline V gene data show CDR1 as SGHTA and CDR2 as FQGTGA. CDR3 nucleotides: TGTGCCAGCAGCTTAAGGGCAGGGGGTAATGGGGCCAACGTCCTGACTTTC. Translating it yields CASSLRAGGNGANVLTF.